These T cell receptor beta chains were read from a single sample in a study of beta chain features in type 1 diabetes. The assay was immunoSEQ multiplex PCR, and TCRdb's table has in-frame clones only and misses some. This table holds roughly 260,000 clones, approximately 11% found once. The specimen sequenced was naive CD4+ T cells from blood. The receptor source for this set is a man younger than 45 with type 1 diabetes. CDR3s include the opening cysteine and the closing phenylalanine or tryptophan. D genes are given only for firm matches. Size is stated for part of the rows, as once, few or many counts, or as a class when the clone is expanded.

d_call	clone_size	v_call	j_call	cdr3_aa	cdr3_nt
-	-	TRBV9	TRBJ1-2	CASSVSGDYGYTF	TGTGCCAGCAGCGTGAGCGGGGACTATGGCTACACCTTC
TRBD2	few	TRBV18	TRBJ2-3	CASSPTSGGDPDTQYF	TGTGCCAGCTCACCAACTAGCGGGGGTGACCCAGATACGCAGTATTTT
-	few	TRBV7-9	TRBJ1-2	CASSSTGNYGYTF	TGTGCCAGCAGCTCGACAGGAAACTATGGCTACACCTTC
TRBD2	-	TRBV9	TRBJ2-5	CASSASGGLKETQYF	TGTGCCAGCAGCGCTAGCGGGGGGCTTAAAGAGACCCAGTACTTC
-	few	TRBV18	TRBJ1-1	CASSATGNTEAFF	TGTGCCAGCTCTGCCACAGGGAACACTGAAGCTTTCTTT
TRBD2	few	TRBV9	TRBJ2-7	CASSVEASGGDEQYF	TGTGCCAGCAGCGTAGAGGCTAGCGGGGGGGACGAGCAGTACTTC
-	-	TRBV5-4	TRBJ1-4	CASSLGGTTNEKLFF	TGTGCCAGCAGCTTGGGCGGAACAACTAATGAAAAACTGTTTTTT
-	few	TRBV6-5	TRBJ2-1	CASRPTRYNEQFF	TGTGCCAGCAGACCCACTAGATACAATGAGCAGTTCTTC
-	few	TRBV18	TRBJ1-2	CASSPGAGGYTF	TGTGCCAGCTCACCAGGGGCGGGAGGCTACACCTTC
-	few	TRBV11-1	TRBJ2-2	CASSFASGELFF	TGTGCCAGCAGCTTTGCCAGCGGGGAGCTGTTTTTT
-	few	TRBV5-1	TRBJ1-2	CASSLGLTTNYGYTF	TGCGCCAGCAGCTTGGGACTAACAACTAACTATGGCTACACCTTC
TRBD1	-	TRBV2	TRBJ1-1	CASKRDRGPTEAFF	TGTGCCAGCAAACGGGACAGGGGACCCACTGAAGCTTTCTTT
-	few	TRBV7-9	TRBJ2-5	CASSLEAREYF	TGTGCCAGCAGCTTAGAGGCCAGGGAGTACTTC
-	few	TRBV12-5	TRBJ2-4	CASGFQENIQYF	TGTGCTAGTGGTTTCCAAGAGAACATTCAGTACTTC
-	few	TRBV25-1	TRBJ1-6	CASSDLHNSPLHF	TGTGCCAGCAGTGACCTTCATAATTCACCCCTCCACTTT
-	-	TRBV5-1	TRBJ1-6	CASSSTGNTSPLHF	TGCGCCAGCAGCTCCACAGGGAACACTTCACCCCTCCACTTT
-	few	TRBV9	TRBJ2-5	CASSARVRETQYF	TGTGCCAGCAGCGCCAGGGTGCGAGAGACCCAGTACTTC
-	few	TRBV18	TRBJ2-5	CASSPGLSETQYF	TGTGCCAGCTCACCGGGACTGTCGGAGACCCAGTACTTC
-	-	TRBV4-3	TRBJ2-5	CASSRGWRGPQETQYF	TGCGCCAGCAGCCGCGGATGGCGGGGGCCCCAAGAGACCCAGTACTTC
-	-	TRBV28	TRBJ2-3	CASSFGGRTDTQYF	TGTGCCAGCAGTTTCGGGGGGCGCACAGATACGCAGTATTTT
-	-	TRBV6-6	TRBJ1-5	CASRTGLRVEQPQHF	TGTGCCAGCAGGACGGGACTAAGGGTGGAACAGCCCCAGCATTTT
TRBD1	-	TRBV14	TRBJ2-5	CASSARTGSETQYF	TGTGCCAGCAGTGCTCGGACAGGGAGTGAGACCCAGTACTTC
TRBD1	few	TRBV2	TRBJ1-3	CASSENRGSGNTIYF	TGTGCCAGCAGTGAAAACAGGGGCTCTGGAAACACCATATATTTT
-	-	TRBV4-1	TRBJ2-7	CASSQDRAAAQYF	TGCGCCAGCAGCCAAGATCGTGCGGCCGCGCAGTACTTC
-	-	TRBV6-1	TRBJ1-1	CASISEIRGTEAFF	TGTGCCAGCATCTCGGAAATTCGAGGCACTGAAGCTTTCTTT
TRBD2	few	TRBV10-3	TRBJ2-1	CAISAPSGGTYNEQFF	TGTGCCATCAGTGCCCCTAGCGGGGGAACCTACAATGAGCAGTTCTTC
-	few	TRBV2	TRBJ1-6	CASSGRDNSPLHF	TGTGCCAGCAGTGGCAGGGATAATTCACCCCTCCACTTT
-	few	TRBV6-1	TRBJ1-2	CASSEVTAAWGGYTF	TGTGCCAGCAGTGAAGTGACAGCTGCCTGGGGTGGCTACACCTTC
-	few	TRBV29-1	TRBJ1-1	CSVRRQLMNTEAFF	TGCAGCGTTAGACGACAGCTAATGAACACTGAAGCTTTCTTT
-	few	TRBV4-1	TRBJ2-1	CASSRVTATSSYNEQFF	TGCGCCAGCAGCCGAGTAACAGCAACCAGCTCCTACAATGAGCAGTTCTTC
TRBD2	few	TRBV7-2	TRBJ2-7	CASSFLAGGQVKYF	TGTGCCAGCAGCTTTCTAGCGGGGGGTCAGGTGAAGTACTTC
-	few	TRBV15	TRBJ2-7	CATSRDPGAGDEQYF	TGTGCCACCAGCAGAGATCCGGGGGCGGGGGACGAGCAGTACTTC
TRBD2	-	TRBV11-2	TRBJ2-5	CASSLGLAGRQETQYF	TGTGCCAGCAGCCTAGGACTAGCGGGGCGCCAAGAGACCCAGTACTTC
-	-	TRBV6-5	TRBJ2-3	CASSYDRTIDTQYF	TGTGCCAGCAGTTACGACAGGACGATAGATACGCAGTATTTT
TRBD1	few	TRBV7-2	TRBJ2-3	CASSYNRGSTDTQYF	TGTGCCAGCAGCTATAACAGGGGGAGCACAGATACGCAGTATTTT
-	few	TRBV5-1	TRBJ1-4	CASSLVGGRGEKLFF	TGCGCCAGCAGCTTGGTCGGGGGGCGCGGTGAAAAACTGTTTTTT
-	-	TRBV9	TRBJ2-5	CASSPAGWTEETQYF	TGTGCCAGCAGCCCGGCCGGTTGGACAGAAGAGACCCAGTACTTC